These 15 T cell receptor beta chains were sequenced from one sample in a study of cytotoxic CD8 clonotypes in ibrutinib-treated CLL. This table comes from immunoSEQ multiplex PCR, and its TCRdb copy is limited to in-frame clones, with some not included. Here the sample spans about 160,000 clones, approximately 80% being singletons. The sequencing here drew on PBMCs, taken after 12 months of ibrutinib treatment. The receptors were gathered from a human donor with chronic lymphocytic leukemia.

The CDR3 DNA is TGTGCCAGCAGCTTGGGGGCGGAAAGGGATGGCTACACCTTC. Translating gives CASSLGAERDGYTF. The V and J genes are TRBV7-3 and TRBJ1-2; D may be TRBD1 (6 bases). Germline lookup yields CDR1 SGHTA and CDR2 FQGTGA. This CDR3 has 14 amino acids. V was trimmed by 3 bases and J by 6 bases, leaving 14 bases between them.

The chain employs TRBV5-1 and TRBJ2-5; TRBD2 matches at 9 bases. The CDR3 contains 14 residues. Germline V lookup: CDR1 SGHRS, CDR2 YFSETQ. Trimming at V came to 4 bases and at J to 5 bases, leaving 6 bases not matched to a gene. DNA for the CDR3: TGCGCCAGCAGCCGCGCGGGGGGGGCGGAGACCCAGTACTTC. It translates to CASSRAGGAETQYF.

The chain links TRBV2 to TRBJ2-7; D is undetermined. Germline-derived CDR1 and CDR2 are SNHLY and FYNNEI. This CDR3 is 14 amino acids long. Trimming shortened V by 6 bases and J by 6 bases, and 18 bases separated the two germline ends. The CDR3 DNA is TGTGCCAGCAGAACCCCAATCCTAATAGTCGAGCAGTACTTC. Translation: CASRTPILIVEQYF.

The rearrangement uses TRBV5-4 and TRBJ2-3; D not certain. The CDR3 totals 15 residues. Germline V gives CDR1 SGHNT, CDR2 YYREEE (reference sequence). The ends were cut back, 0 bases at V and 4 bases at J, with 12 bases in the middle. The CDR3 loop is CASSLGSRQADTQYF. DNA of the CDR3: TGTGCCAGCAGCTTGGGGTCGCGGCAGGCAGATACGCAGTATTTT.

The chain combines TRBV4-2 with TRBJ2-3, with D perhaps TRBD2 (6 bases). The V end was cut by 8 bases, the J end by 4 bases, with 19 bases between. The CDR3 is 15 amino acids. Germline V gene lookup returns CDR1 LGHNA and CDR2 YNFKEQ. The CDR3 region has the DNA TGTGCCAGCGGGGGAACCGGAGGGGTCTCAGATACGCAGTATTTT. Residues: CASGGTGGVSDTQYF.

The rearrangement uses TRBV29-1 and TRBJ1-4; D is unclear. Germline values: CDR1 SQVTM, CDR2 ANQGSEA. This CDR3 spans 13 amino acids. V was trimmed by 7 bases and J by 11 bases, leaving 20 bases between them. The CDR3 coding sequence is TGCAGCGCCGGGAGCAGCCGAAGTCAGAAACTGTTTTTT. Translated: CSAGSSRSQKLFF.

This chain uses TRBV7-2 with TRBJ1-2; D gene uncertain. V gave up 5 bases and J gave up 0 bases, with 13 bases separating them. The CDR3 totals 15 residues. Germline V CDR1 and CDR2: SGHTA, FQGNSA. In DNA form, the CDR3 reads TGTGCCAGCAGCGCTAGTGGGGAAACTAACTATGGCTACACCTTC. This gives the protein CASSASGETNYGYTF.

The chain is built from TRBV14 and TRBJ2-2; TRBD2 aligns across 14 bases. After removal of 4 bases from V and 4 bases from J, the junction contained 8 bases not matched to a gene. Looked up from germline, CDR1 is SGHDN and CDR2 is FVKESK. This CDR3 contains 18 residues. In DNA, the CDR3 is TGTGCCAGCAGCCCCGGACTAGCGGGAGGCCCGGGCACCGGGGAGCTGTTTTTT. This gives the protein CASSPGLAGGPGTGELFF.

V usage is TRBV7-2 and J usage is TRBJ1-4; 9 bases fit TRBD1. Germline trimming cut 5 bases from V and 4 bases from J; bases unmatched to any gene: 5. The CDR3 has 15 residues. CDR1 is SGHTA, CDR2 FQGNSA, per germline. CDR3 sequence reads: CASSAQGAINEKLFF. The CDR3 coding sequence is TGTGCCAGCAGCGCACAGGGGGCGATTAATGAAAAACTGTTTTTT.

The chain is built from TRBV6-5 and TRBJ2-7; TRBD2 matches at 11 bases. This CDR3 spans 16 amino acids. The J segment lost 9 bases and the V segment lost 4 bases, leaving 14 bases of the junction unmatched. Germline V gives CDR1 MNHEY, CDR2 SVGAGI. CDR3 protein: CASSSPRLAGTFGQYF. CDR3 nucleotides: TGTGCCAGCAGTTCCCCGAGACTAGCGGGGACTTTCGGGCAGTACTTC.

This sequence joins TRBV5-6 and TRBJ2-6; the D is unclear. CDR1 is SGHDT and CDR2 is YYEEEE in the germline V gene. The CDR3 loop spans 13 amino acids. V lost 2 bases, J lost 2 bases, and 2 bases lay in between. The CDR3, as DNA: TGTGCCAGCAGCTTACCTGGGGCCAACGTCCTGACTTTC. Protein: CASSLPGANVLTF.

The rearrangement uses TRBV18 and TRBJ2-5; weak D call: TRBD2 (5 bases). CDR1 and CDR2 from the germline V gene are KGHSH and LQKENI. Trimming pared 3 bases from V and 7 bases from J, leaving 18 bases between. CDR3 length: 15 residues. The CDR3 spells CASSPPGPGDGTQYF. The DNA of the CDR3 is TGTGCCAGCTCACCCCCCGGGCCCGGGGATGGGACCCAGTACTTC.

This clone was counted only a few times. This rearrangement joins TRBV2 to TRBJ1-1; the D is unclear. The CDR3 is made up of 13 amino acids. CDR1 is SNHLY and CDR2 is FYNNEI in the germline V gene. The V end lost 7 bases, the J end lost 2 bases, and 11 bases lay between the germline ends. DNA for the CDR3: TGTGCCAGCAATCCCGGGCAAAACACTGAAGCTTTCTTT. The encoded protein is CASNPGQNTEAFF.

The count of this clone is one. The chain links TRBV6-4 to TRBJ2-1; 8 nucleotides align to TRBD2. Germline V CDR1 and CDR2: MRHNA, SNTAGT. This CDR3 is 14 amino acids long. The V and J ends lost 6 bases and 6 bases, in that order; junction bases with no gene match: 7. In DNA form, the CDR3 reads TGTGCCAGCAGCCCAGCGGGGGAGGTCAATGAGCAGTTCTTC. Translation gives CASSPAGEVNEQFF.

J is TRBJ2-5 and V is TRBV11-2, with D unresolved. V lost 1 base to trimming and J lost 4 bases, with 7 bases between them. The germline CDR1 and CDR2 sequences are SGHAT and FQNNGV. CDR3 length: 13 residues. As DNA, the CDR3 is TGTGCCAGCAGCTTAGTACCGGGAGAGACCCAGTACTTC. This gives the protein CASSLVPGETQYF.